This TCR beta chain was recorded in a study of control samples from healthy donors and cancer patients. The germline gives CDR1 LGHNT, CDR2 FRNRAP. This CDR3 has 14 amino acids. V lost 6 bases and J lost 5, with 16 bases in between. Libraries were prepared by immunoSEQ multiplex PCR; TCRdb keeps only in-frame clonotypes and omits some of them. This table holds fewer than 200,000 clones, approximately 92% found once. The rearrangement joins TRBV12-5 to TRBJ1-2; no clear D gene. The receptor was isolated from a man aged 25 to 40 in good health. Sequenced input: blood. The CDR3 spells CASGQRMGSYGYTF. The CDR3 DNA follows: TGTGCTAGTGGACAAAGAATGGGGAGTTATGGCTACACCTTC. Supplemented by reference TRBV12-5 and TRBJ1-2, the full variable domain reads DARVTQTPRHKVTEMGQEVTMRCQPILGHNTVFWYRQTMMQGLELLAYFRNRAPLDDSGMPKDRFSAEMPDATLATLKIQPSEPRDSAVYFCASGQRMGSYGYTFGSGTRLTVV.